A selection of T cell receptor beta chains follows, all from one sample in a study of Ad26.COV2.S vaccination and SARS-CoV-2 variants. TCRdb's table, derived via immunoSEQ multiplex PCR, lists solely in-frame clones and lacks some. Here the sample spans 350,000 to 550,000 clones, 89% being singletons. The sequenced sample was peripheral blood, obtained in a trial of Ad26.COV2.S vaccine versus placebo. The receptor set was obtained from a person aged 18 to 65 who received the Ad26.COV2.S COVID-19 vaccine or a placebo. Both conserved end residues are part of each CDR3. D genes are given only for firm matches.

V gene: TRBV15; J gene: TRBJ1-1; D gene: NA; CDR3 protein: CATSILVSGKSEAFF
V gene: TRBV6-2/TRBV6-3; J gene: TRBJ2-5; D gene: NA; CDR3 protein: CASSYSAGSQETQYF
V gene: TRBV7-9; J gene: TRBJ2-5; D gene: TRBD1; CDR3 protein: CASSPRTGLGETQYF
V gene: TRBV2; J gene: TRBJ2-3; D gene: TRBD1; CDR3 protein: CASSGQGRTDTQYF
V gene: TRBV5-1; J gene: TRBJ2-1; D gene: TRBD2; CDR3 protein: CASSSGTSGRVGGFF
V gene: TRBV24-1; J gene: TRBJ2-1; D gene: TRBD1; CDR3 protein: CATSGTGTVEQFF
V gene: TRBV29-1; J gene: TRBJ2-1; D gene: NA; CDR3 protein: CSVETFYVSYNEQFF
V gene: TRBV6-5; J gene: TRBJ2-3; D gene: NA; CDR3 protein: CASNKRGGFTQYF
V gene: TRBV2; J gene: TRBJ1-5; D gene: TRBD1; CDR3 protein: CASSPGQGFAQPQHF
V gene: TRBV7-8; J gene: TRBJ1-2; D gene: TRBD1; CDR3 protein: CASSLSRWTGPYGYTF
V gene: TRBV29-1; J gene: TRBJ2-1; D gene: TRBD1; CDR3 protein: CSVDGTASFYNEQFF
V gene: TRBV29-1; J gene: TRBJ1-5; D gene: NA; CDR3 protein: CSVEEQVGQPQHF
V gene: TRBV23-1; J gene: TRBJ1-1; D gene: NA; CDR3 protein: CASSPGDRQRAFF
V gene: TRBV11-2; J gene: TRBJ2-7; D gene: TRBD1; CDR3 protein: CASSRVGVRGPYEQYF
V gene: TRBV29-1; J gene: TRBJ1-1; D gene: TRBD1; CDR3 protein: CSVNWGTGSTEAFF
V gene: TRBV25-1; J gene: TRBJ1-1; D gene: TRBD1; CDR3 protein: CASSEPGQTNTEAFF
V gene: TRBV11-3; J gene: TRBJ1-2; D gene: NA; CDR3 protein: CASSLDRDYGYTF
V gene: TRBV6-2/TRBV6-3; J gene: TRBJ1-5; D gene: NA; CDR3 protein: CASSYPTGPLQPQHF